What follows describes a single T cell receptor (beta chain). Its target is unknown. Primers: 60 Vbeta forward and 13 Jbeta reverse. How the authors handled the data: The authors later counted roughly 76 million unique TCR beta chains, some 12 million of them shared. Clones were read by immunoSEQ multiplex PCR, and TCRdb kept only the in-frame ones, dropping some. V, J and clone size derive from that table, while D and trimming were established from the DNA sequence. The table includes nearly 200,000 clones, roughly 81% detected once. This record comes from a study of cytomegalovirus exposure and HLA in healthy donors. Study-wide findings and caveats: It was assumed in the presence/absence analyses that sequencing depth was roughly uniform across donors. Earlier analysis found most TCR beta V segments productive about 87% or about 30% of the time.

Trimming stripped 0 bases from V and 7 bases from J, with 15 bases between. The CDR3 has 15 residues. Germline CDR1 reads MGHRA; CDR2 reads YSYEKL. The V and J genes are TRBV4-1 and TRBJ1-2; tentatively, D is TRBD1 (5 bases). Source material: PBMCs. The receptor's source is a woman in her 30s in good health and CMV-seropositive. The CDR3 bases are TGCGCCAGCAGCCAAGATGGGCAGGGCACCTTTGGCTACACCTTC. Translation: CASSQDGQGTFGYTF.